This entry concerns a single TCR beta chain. The germline V and J ends were trimmed by 3 bases and 5 bases, with 11 bases remaining between them. The germline V gene has CDR1 WSHSY and CDR2 SAAADI. CDR3 length: 13 residues. These data come from a study of control samples from healthy donors and cancer patients. Profiling relied on immunoSEQ multiplex PCR, and the TCRdb table lists in-frame clones only, not all of them. This table holds 50,000 to 70,000 clones, around 90% found once. The sequenced sample was blood. The clonotype comes from a man between 50 and 59 years old in good health. V is TRBV10-2 and J is TRBJ2-7; D is unresolved. For the CDR3, the DNA is TGCGCCAGCAGTGACCCTTGGCCCCACGAGCAGTACTTC. Translating it yields CASSDPWPHEQYF.